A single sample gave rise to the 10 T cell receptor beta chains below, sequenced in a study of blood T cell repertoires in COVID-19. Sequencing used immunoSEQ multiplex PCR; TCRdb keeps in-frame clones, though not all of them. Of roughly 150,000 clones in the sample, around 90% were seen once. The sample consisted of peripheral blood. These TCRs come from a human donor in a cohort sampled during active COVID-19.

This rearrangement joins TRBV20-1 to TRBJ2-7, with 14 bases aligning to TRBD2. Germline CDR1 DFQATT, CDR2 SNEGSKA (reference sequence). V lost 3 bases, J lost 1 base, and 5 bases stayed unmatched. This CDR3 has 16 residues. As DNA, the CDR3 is TGCAGTGCTAGTCGCGGGACTAGCGGGAGTTCCTACGAGCAGTACTTC. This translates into CSASRGTSGSSYEQYF.

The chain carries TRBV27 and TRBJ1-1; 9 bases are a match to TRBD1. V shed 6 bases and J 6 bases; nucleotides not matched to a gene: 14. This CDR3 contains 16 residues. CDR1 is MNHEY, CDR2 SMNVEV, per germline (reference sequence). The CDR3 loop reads CASSPWGGTGISEAFF. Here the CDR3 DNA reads TGTGCCAGCAGCCCATGGGGAGGGACAGGGATTTCTGAAGCTTTCTTT.

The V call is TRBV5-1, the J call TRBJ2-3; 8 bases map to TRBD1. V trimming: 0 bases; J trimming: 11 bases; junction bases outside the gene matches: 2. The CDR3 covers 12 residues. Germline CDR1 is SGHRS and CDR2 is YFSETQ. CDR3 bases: TGCGCCAGCAGCTTGGGGACAGGGTTGCAGTATTTT. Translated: CASSLGTGLQYF.

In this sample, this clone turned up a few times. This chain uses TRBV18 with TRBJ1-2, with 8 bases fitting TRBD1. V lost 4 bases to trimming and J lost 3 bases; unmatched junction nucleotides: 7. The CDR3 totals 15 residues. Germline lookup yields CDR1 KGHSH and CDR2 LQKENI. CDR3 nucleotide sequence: TGTGCCAGCTCACACAGACAGGGGTCCTACTATGGCTACACCTTC. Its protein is CASSHRQGSYYGYTF. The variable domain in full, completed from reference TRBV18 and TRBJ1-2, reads NAGVMQNPRHLVRRRGQEARLRCSPMKGHSHVYWYRQLPEEGLKFMVYLQKENIIDESGMPKERFSAEFPKEGPSILRIQQVVRGDSAAYFCASSHRQGSYYGYTFGSGTRLTVV.

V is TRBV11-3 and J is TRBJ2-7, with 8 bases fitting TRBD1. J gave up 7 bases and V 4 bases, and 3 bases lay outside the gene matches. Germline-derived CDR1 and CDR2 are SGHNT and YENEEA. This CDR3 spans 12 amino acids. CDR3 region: CASSSTGGEQYF. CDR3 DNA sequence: TGTGCCAGCAGCTCAACAGGGGGTGAGCAGTACTTC.

CDR3 protein: CASSLTVNNNEQFF. The CDR3 nucleotides read TGTGCCAGCAGCCTGACAGTTAATAACAATGAGCAGTTCTTC. J is TRBJ2-1 and V is TRBV11-3, with a weak D call TRBD1 (5 bases). Deletions cut 5 bases from V and 5 bases from J, with 13 bases between. The length of the CDR3 is 14 residues. CDR1 is SGHNT and CDR2 is YENEEA in the germline V gene.

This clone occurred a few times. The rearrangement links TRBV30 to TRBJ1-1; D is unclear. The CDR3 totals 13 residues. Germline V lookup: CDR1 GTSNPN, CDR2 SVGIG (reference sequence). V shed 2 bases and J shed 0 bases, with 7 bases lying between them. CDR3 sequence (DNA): TGTGCCTGGAGTTCCAACATGAACACTGAAGCTTTCTTT. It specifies CAWSSNMNTEAFF.

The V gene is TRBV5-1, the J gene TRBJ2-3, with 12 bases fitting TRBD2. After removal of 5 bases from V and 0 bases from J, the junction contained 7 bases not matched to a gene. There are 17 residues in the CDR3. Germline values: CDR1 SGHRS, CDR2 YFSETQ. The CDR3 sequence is CASRKGLAGGSTDTQYF. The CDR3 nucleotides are TGCGCCAGCAGGAAGGGGCTAGCGGGAGGGAGCACAGATACGCAGTATTTT.

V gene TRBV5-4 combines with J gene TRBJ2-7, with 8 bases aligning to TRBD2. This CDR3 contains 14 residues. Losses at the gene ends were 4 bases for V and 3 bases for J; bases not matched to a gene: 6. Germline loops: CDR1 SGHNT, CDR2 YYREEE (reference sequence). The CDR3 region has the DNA TGTGCCAGCAGCGCGGGACTAGTGAGCTACGAGCAGTACTTC. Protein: CASSAGLVSYEQYF.

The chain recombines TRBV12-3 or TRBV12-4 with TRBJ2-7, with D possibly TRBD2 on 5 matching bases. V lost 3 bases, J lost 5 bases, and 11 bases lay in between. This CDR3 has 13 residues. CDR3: CASSLGSSNEQYF. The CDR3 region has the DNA TGTGCCAGCAGTTTGGGGAGCAGTAACGAGCAGTACTTC.